The 29 T cell receptor beta chains below were found in one sample sequenced in a study of blood T cell repertoires in COVID-19. Measured with immunoSEQ multiplex PCR; TCRdb has only the in-frame clones, and not every one. The sample shows roughly 400,000 clones, about 88% of them seen only once. The source material was PBMCs or T cells enriched from blood (not recorded which). Every receptor here comes from a woman between 18 and 29 years old who had been exposed to COVID-19.

The CDR3 region has the DNA TGCAGCGTTGGCGGGTTGAACACTGAAGCTTTCTTT. Residues: CSVGGLNTEAFF. This sequence joins TRBV29-1 and TRBJ1-1; no clear D gene. The CDR3 is 12 residues long. V was pared by 4 bases and J by 0 bases, with 6 bases between. The germline CDR1 and CDR2 sequences are SQVTM and ANQGSEA.

This clone was found a few times. The chain has TRBV27 and TRBJ2-2, with 8 bases lining up with TRBD1. V gave up 5 bases and J gave up 4 bases; unmatched junction bases: 3. Germline V lookup: CDR1 MNHEY, CDR2 SMNVEV (reference sequence). This CDR3 has 14 amino acids. CDR3 sequence: CASSPDRVTGELFF. CDR3 nucleotides: TGTGCCAGCAGTCCGGACAGGGTCACCGGGGAGCTGTTTTTT.

The chain combines TRBV5-1 with TRBJ2-2; D might be TRBD1 (6 bases). Trimming took off 9 bases at V and 4 bases at J, with 16 bases between the two ends. The CDR3 length is 14 residues. Per germline, CDR1 SGHRS and CDR2 YFSETQ. The CDR3 DNA is TGCGCCACCGGTACAGGGCGAGCCACCGGGGAGCTGTTTTTT. Translation gives CATGTGRATGELFF.

The rearrangement joins TRBV28 to TRBJ2-5, with unresolved D. Trimming removed 6 bases from V and 0 bases from J, with 20 bases in between. The germline CDR1 and CDR2 sequences are MDHEN and SYDVKM. This CDR3 comprises 17 residues. The CDR3 nucleotides are TGTGCCAGCAGACGCGACGTAGCCCCATCGTACCAAGAGACCCAGTACTTC. The encoded protein is CASRRDVAPSYQETQYF.

This rearrangement joins TRBV7-2 to TRBJ2-1, with no clear D. V was pared by 5 bases and J by 5 bases, with 7 bases between. CDR3 length: 12 amino acids. Looked up from germline, CDR1 is SGHTA and CDR2 is FQGNSA. The CDR3 sequence is CASSLINNEQFF. As DNA, the CDR3 is TGTGCCAGCAGCCTTATAAACAATGAGCAGTTCTTC.

The gene calls are TRBV3-1 (or the pseudogene TRBV3-2) and TRBJ2-7, with 10 bases that match TRBD1. With 1 base clipped from V and 4 bases from J, the junction kept 7 bases outside the gene matches. The CDR3 loop spans 16 amino acids. Germline lookup yields CDR1 LGHDT and CDR2 YNNKEL (reference sequence). In DNA, the CDR3 is TGTGCCAGCAGCCAAGGGCCGGGACAGGGGCCATACGAGCAGTACTTC. It is translated as CASSQGPGQGPYEQYF.

V gene TRBV7-2 combines with J gene TRBJ2-7; 7 bases match TRBD1. The CDR3 consists of 13 residues. Trimming removed 5 bases from V and 6 bases from J; junction bases left unmatched: 7. Germline CDR1 SGHTA, CDR2 FQGNSA. The CDR3 coding sequence is TGTGCCAGCAGCAATGGACAGGCGGGCGAGCAGTACTTC. It encodes CASSNGQAGEQYF.

This clone has just one count. The chain employs TRBV2 and TRBJ1-3, with TRBD1 identical over 7 bases. With 3 bases clipped from V and 5 bases from J, the junction kept 10 bases outside the gene matches. CDR3 length equals 16 residues. CDR1 is SNHLY, CDR2 FYNNEI, per germline. CDR3 coding DNA: TGTGCCAGCAGTGAGTCCCCCGGGACAGCCCGAAACACCATATATTTT. Translated, it gives CASSESPGTARNTIYF.

Points on this clone: Other DNA sequences from this sample encode an identical CDR3 as well. This chain connects TRBV28 to TRBJ1-1; TRBD1 aligns across 7 bases. Germline CDR1 reads MDHEN; CDR2 reads SYDVKM. The V gene end was trimmed by 5 bases and the J gene end by 1 base; junction bases not matched to a gene: 4. There are 14 residues in the CDR3. The CDR3 DNA reads TGTGCCAGCAGTCTCGGACAGGCGAACACTGAAGCTTTCTTT. Its translation is CASSLGQANTEAFF.

This clone was seen a single time. CDR3 in DNA: TGTGCCAGCACCCCGGGGGGTAGCGTTAGTCAGCCCCAGCATTTT. Amino acid sequence: CASTPGGSVSQPQHF. The chain is built from TRBV28 and TRBJ1-5; weak D call: TRBD1 (5 bases). The CDR3 has 15 residues. Germline CDR1 is MDHEN and CDR2 is SYDVKM. Deletions cut 7 bases from V and 6 bases from J, with 19 bases between.

This clone was detected a few times. The rearrangement joins TRBV2 to TRBJ2-3, with 15 bases lining up with TRBD2. The CDR3 covers 20 residues. The germline V gene has CDR1 SNHLY and CDR2 FYNNEI. Germline trimming cut 2 bases from V and 2 bases from J; bases unmatched to any gene: 11. The CDR3 nucleotides are TGTGCCAGCAGTGAATTCGGTGGGACTAGCGGGAGGATAAACACAGATACGCAGTATTTT. Residues: CASSEFGGTSGRINTDTQYF.

V gene TRBV24-1 combines with J gene TRBJ2-1, with TRBD2 matching over 10 bases. Germline CDR1 is KGHDR and CDR2 is SFDVKD. The CDR3 is 16 residues long. Unmatched junction bases numbered 9, after V lost 4 bases and J lost 7 bases. The CDR3: CATSESLAGVGNEQFF. CDR3 nucleotides: TGTGCCACCAGTGAATCGCTAGCGGGAGTGGGGAATGAGCAGTTCTTC.

This clone showed up just a few times. The V gene is TRBV10-2, the J gene TRBJ2-7, with a possible D match to TRBD1 (6 bases). Germline CDR1 reads WSHSY; CDR2 reads SAAADI. Trimming took 5 bases from V and 6 from J, leaving 23 bases between them. The CDR3 sequence is 16 residues long. The CDR3 loop reads CASSPPPTGLRTEQYF. Here the CDR3 DNA reads TGCGCCAGCAGTCCCCCGCCCACAGGGCTTCGGACCGAGCAGTACTTC.

The chain combines TRBV7-8 with TRBJ2-7; 10 positions match TRBD2. The CDR3 sequence is 16 residues long. V shed 3 bases, J shed 2 bases, and the junction held 7 bases outside the gene matches. Germline V gene data show CDR1 as SGHVS and CDR2 as FQNEAQ. The CDR3 nucleotides read TGTGCCAGCAGCTTTCCGGGGCTAGCGGGGGCCTACGAGCAGTACTTC. Residues: CASSFPGLAGAYEQYF.

V gene TRBV18 combines with J gene TRBJ1-2; 12 bases match TRBD1. This CDR3 has 17 amino acids. CDR1 is KGHSH and CDR2 is LQKENI in the germline V gene. V lost 0 bases, J lost 7 bases, and 9 bases stayed unmatched. This chain's CDR3 is CASSPPLGTGGGAGYTF. CDR3 bases: TGTGCCAGCTCACCACCGTTGGGGACAGGGGGCGGCGCTGGCTACACCTTC. The full variable domain, with the rest looked up from reference TRBV18 and TRBJ1-2, is NAGVMQNPRHLVRRRGQEARLRCSPMKGHSHVYWYRQLPEEGLKFMVYLQKENIIDESGMPKERFSAEFPKEGPSILRIQQVVRGDSAAYFCASSPPLGTGGGAGYTFGSGTRLTVV.

The genes are TRBV27 and TRBJ2-1; TRBD2 matches 12 bases. From germline, CDR1 is MNHEY and CDR2 SMNVEV (reference sequence). This CDR3 spans 15 amino acids. V shed 5 bases and J 6 bases; nucleotides not matched to a gene: 5. The CDR3 sequence: CASSRLAGVTNEQFF. For the CDR3, the DNA is TGTGCCAGCAGTAGACTAGCGGGAGTTACCAATGAGCAGTTCTTC.

V usage is TRBV4-1 and J usage is TRBJ2-1, with 7 bases aligning to TRBD1. Germline assignment: CDR1 MGHRA and CDR2 YSYEKL. With V trimmed by 1 base and J by 8 bases, 8 bases remained unmatched. The CDR3 totals 15 residues. The CDR3 nucleotides read TGCGCCAGCAGCCAAGGGGCTCGGCAGGGGGATGAGCAGTTCTTC. Protein sequence: CASSQGARQGDEQFF.

Only one count was recorded for this clone. This chain joins TRBV4-1 and TRBJ1-1; D might be TRBD1 (6 bases). The CDR3 runs to 14 residues. Per germline, CDR1 MGHRA and CDR2 YSYEKL. V was clipped by 0 bases and J by 8 bases, with 13 bases between them. The CDR3 sequence is CASSQEEGDIEAFF. In DNA, the CDR3 is TGCGCCAGCAGCCAAGAAGAAGGGGACATCGAAGCTTTCTTT.

This clone has a single count. V usage is TRBV5-5 and J usage is TRBJ2-5, with unresolved D. From germline, CDR1 is SGHKS and CDR2 YYEKEE (reference sequence). CDR3 length equals 15 residues. V lost 3 bases to trimming and J lost 2 bases, with 14 bases between them. The DNA for the CDR3 is TGTGCCAGCAGCTCCCGCGGAAACCTACAAGAGACCCAGTACTTC. This codes for CASSSRGNLQETQYF.

V gene TRBV2 combines with J gene TRBJ1-1; perhaps TRBD1 as D (5 bases). The CDR3 has 13 amino acids. Trimming left V 3 bases short and J 4 bases short, with 9 bases between. CDR1 SNHLY and CDR2 FYNNEI come from the germline V gene. CDR3 DNA: TGTGCCAGCAGTGACCTGGGGGGCACTGAAGCTTTCTTT. Translated: CASSDLGGTEAFF.

V usage is TRBV18 and J usage is TRBJ2-5, with 8 bases fitting TRBD1. The CDR3 is 16 amino acids. V was clipped by 4 bases and J by 2 bases; unmatched bases: 9. The germline V gene has CDR1 KGHSH and CDR2 LQKENI. The chain's CDR3 is CASSQERTGQQETQYF. The CDR3 nucleotides are TGTGCCAGCTCACAGGAAAGGACAGGGCAACAAGAGACCCAGTACTTC.

Only a few counts were recorded for this clone. V and J are TRBV9 and TRBJ2-6; D may be TRBD1 (5 bases). V was pared by 0 bases and J by 0 bases, with 10 bases between. CDR3 length equals 17 residues. Looked up from germline, CDR1 is SGDLS and CDR2 is YYNGEE. DNA of the CDR3: TGTGCCAGCAGCGTAGTTCCAGGGCCCTCTGGGGCCAACGTCCTGACTTTC. This translates into CASSVVPGPSGANVLTF.

The chain links TRBV19 to TRBJ2-7; 7 bases are shared with TRBD1. Germline V gene lookup returns CDR1 LNHDA and CDR2 SQIVND (reference sequence). This CDR3 spans 13 amino acids. Losses at the gene ends were 3 bases for V and 6 bases for J; bases not matched to a gene: 5. The CDR3 DNA reads as TGTGCCAGTAGTATCGACAGGGTAGGCGAGCAGTACTTC. Amino acid sequence: CASSIDRVGEQYF.

V is TRBV6-5 and J is TRBJ1-1; TRBD1 is a possible D gene (6 bases). The CDR3 extends over 14 amino acids. Germline-derived CDR1 and CDR2 are MNHEY and SVGAGI. V lost 2 bases, J lost 2 bases, and 9 bases lay in between. Written as DNA, the CDR3 is TGTGCCAGCAGTTACGAACAGGGAAACACTGAAGCTTTCTTT. Translating gives CASSYEQGNTEAFF.

V is TRBV27 and J is TRBJ2-7, with 10 bases that match TRBD1. The CDR3 covers 15 residues. Per germline, CDR1 MNHEY and CDR2 SMNVEV (reference sequence). J gave up 2 bases and V 5 bases, and 6 bases lay outside the gene matches. The CDR3 sequence: CASSVTDRGAYEQYF. The CDR3 bases are TGTGCCAGCAGTGTCACGGACAGGGGGGCCTACGAGCAGTACTTC.

The genes are TRBV15 and TRBJ1-2, with D hard to call. The CDR3 is 13 amino acids. V lost 5 bases and J lost 2, with 9 bases in between. Germline values: CDR1 LNHNV, CDR2 YYDKDF (reference sequence). CDR3 residues: CATSEQVNYGYTF. CDR3 sequence (DNA): TGTGCCACCAGCGAGCAGGTCAACTATGGCTACACCTTC.

The rearrangement joins TRBV7-6 to TRBJ2-2, with D possibly TRBD2 on 5 matching bases. This CDR3 is built from 16 residues. Germline-derived CDR1 and CDR2 are SGHVS and FNYEAQ. Between the trimmed V and J ends, which lost 0 bases and 0 bases, there was a span of 8 bases. CDR3 bases: TGTGCCAGCAGCTTAGCGAGGACTGCGAACACCGGGGAGCTGTTTTTT. Amino acid sequence: CASSLARTANTGELFF.

This clone was recorded once. This chain joins TRBV19 and TRBJ1-3; D perhaps matches TRBD1 (6 bases). Trimming pared 3 bases from V and 0 bases from J, leaving 18 bases between. The germline V gene has CDR1 LNHDA and CDR2 SQIVND (reference sequence). This CDR3 contains 18 residues. The CDR3 sequence is CASSISMDSSTSGNTIYF. The CDR3 nucleotides read TGTGCCAGTAGTATTTCAATGGACAGCTCTACCTCTGGAAACACCATATATTTT.

This clone appeared a few times. The CDR3 sequence is CASSQEPPGHGANYGYTF. The CDR3 nucleotides are TGTGCCAGCAGCCAAGAACCCCCGGGACATGGGGCTAACTATGGCTACACCTTC. This rearrangement joins TRBV3-1 (or the pseudogene TRBV3-2) to TRBJ1-2, with D possibly being TRBD1 (6 bases). The CDR3 has 18 amino acids. Germline V gene sequence: CDR1 LGHDT, CDR2 YNNKEL (reference sequence). V lost 0 bases and J lost 0, with 17 bases in between.